A selection of T cell receptor beta chains follows, all from one sample in a study of blood T cell repertoires in COVID-19. The method was immunoSEQ multiplex PCR; TCRdb's version includes in-frame clones alone and lacks a portion of them. The sample lists 92,000 or so clones; 70% to 90% were seen once. Source material: peripheral blood. Receptors originate from a man aged 55 to 70 with acute or convalescent COVID-19. The CDR3 runs from the conserved cysteine through the conserved F or W. A D gene is named only where the DNA matches it firmly. Part of the rows lack a size; the others show once, few, many or a class for expanded clones.

size	J	D	V	length	DNA	CDR3
-	TRBJ2-4	TRBD1	TRBV3-1/TRBV3-2	15	TGTGCCAGCAGTTTAATTCCGGGACAGGGGGACATTCAGTACTTC	CASSLIPGQGDIQYF
-	TRBJ2-7	TRBD1	TRBV19	14	TGTGCCAGTAGTTTAGGACAGGGGATGGACGAGCAGTACTTC	CASSLGQGMDEQYF
-	TRBJ2-7	-	TRBV2	14	TGTGCCAGCAGTGCCAGTTGGGGCAGGGACGAGCAGTACTTC	CASSASWGRDEQYF
few	TRBJ2-1	-	TRBV12-3/TRBV12-4	12	TGTGCCAGCAGTCCCCCCGGGGGTTGGCAGTTCTTC	CASSPPGGWQFF
-	TRBJ1-3	-	TRBV5-1	14	TGCGCCAGCAGCTGGGAGAGCTCTGGAAACACCATATATTTT	CASSWESSGNTIYF
-	TRBJ1-6	TRBD1	TRBV19	16	TGTGCCAGTAGTGGACGGACAGGGCGCGGGCATTCACCCCTCCACTTT	CASSGRTGRGHSPLHF
-	TRBJ2-1	TRBD2	TRBV3-1/TRBV3-2	13	TGTGCCAGCAGCCGAGGGACTATCAATGAGCAGTTCTTC	CASSRGTINEQFF
-	TRBJ2-1	TRBD2	TRBV5-1	16	TGCGCCAGCAGCTCGGGACTAGCGGGAGTTTCCAATGAGCAGTTCTTC	CASSSGLAGVSNEQFF
once	TRBJ1-2	TRBD1	TRBV19	16	TGTGCCAGTAGTACCCCGTTGACAGGGGGGACCTATGGCTACACCTTC	CASSTPLTGGTYGYTF
-	TRBJ2-1	-	TRBV28	14	TGTGCCAGCAGTCGGACAAGCTCCTACAATGAGCAGTTCTTC	CASSRTSSYNEQFF
-	TRBJ2-7	-	TRBV6-5	13	TGTGCCAGCAGCCCAGGGGTTGGCTACGAGCAGTACTTC	CASSPGVGYEQYF
once	TRBJ2-7	TRBD1	TRBV6-5	11	TGTGCCAGCAGTTACGGTGGGACAGAGTACTTC	CASSYGGTEYF
-	TRBJ2-7	-	TRBV29-1	12	TGCAGCGCCGAGGGGGACACCTACGAGCAGTACTTC	CSAEGDTYEQYF
-	TRBJ2-2	-	TRBV27	12	TGTGCCAGCAGGCGGGTTGGCGGGGAGCTGTTTTTT	CASRRVGGELFF